This T cell receptor beta chain is from a study of CD8+CD57+ T cells in acquired aplastic anemia. The sequenced patients had an expansion of CD8+CD57+ cells seen by flow cytometry. Germline loops: CDR1 DFQATT, CDR2 SNEGSKA (reference sequence). The CDR3 covers 14 residues. Losses at the gene ends were 6 bases for V and 4 bases for J; bases not matched to a gene: 10. TCR beta VDJ combinations and CDR3 sequences were profiled from genomic DNA. TCRdb analysed the reads with MiXCR anew, one entry per CDR3 protein. The sample has about 150,000 distinct CDR3 sequences, roughly 54% seen once. Sequenced: sorted CD4+, CD8+, or CD8+CD57+ T cells (not recorded which) from PBMCs. This TCR was recovered from a human donor with aplastic anemia. V usage is TRBV20-1 and J usage is TRBJ1-2, with 8 nucleotides matching TRBD1. CDR3 amino acids: CSAGPAGQVYGYTF. Here the CDR3 DNA reads TGCAGTGCAGGACCAGCGGGACAGGTCTATGGCTACACCTTC.